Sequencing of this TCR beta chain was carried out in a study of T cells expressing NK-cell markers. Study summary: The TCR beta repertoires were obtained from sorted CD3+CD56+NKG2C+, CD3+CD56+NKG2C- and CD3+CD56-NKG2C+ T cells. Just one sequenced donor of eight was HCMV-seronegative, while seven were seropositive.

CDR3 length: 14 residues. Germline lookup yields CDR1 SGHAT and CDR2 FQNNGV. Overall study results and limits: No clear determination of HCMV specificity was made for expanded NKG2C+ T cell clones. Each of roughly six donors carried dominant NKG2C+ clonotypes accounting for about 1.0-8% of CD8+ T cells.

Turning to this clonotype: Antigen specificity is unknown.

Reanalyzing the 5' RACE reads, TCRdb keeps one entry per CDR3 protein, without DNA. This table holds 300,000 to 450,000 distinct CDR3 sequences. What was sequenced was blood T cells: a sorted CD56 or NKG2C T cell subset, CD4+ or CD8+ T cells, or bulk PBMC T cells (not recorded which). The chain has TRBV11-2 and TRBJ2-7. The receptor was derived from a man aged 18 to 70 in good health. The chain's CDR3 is CASSLSPRSHEQYF.